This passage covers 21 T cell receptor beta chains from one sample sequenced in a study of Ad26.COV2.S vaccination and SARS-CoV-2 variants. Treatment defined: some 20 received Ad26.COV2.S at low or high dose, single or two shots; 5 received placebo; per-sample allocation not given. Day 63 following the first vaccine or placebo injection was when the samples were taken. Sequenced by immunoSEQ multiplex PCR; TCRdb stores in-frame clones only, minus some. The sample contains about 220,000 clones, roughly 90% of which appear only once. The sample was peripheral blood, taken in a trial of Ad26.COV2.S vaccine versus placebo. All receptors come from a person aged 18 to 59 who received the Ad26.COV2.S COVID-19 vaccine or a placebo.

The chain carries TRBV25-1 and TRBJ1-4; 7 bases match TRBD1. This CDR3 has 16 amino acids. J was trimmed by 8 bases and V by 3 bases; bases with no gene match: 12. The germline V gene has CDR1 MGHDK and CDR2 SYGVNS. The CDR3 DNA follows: TGTGCCAGCAGTGAGCCCCCGACAGGGTTTCTCGAAAAACTGTTTTTT. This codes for CASSEPPTGFLEKLFF. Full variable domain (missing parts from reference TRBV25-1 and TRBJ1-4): EADIYQTPRYLVIGTGKKITLECSQTMGHDKMYWYQQDPGMELHLIHYSYGVNSTEKGDLSSESTVSRIRTEHFPLTLESARPSHTSQYLCASSEPPTGFLEKLFFGSGTQLSVL.

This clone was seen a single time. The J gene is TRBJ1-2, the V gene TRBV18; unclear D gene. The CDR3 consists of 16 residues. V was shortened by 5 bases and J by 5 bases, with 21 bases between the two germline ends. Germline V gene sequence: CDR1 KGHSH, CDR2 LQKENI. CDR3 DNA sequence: TGTGCCAGCTCAAAGGTTCGTGGCTGGGTGAGGTATGGCTACACCTTC. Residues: CASSKVRGWVRYGYTF.

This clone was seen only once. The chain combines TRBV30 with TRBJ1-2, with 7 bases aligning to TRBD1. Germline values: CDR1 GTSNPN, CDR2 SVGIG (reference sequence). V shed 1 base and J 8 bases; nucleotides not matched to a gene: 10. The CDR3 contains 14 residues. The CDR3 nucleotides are TGTGCCTGGAGTGACAATGGACAGGCCTCCGGCTACACCTTC. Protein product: CAWSDNGQASGYTF.

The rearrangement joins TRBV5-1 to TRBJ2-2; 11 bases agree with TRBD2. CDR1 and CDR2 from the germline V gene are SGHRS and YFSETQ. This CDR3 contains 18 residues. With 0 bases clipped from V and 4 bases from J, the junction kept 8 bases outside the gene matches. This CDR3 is CASSLERLAGGLTGELFF. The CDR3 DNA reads TGCGCCAGCAGCTTGGAGAGGCTAGCGGGAGGCCTCACCGGGGAGCTGTTTTTT.

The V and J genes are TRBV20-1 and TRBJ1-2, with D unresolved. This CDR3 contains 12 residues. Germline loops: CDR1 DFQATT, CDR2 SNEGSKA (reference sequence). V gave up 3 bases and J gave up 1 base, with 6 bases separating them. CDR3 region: CSASYDNYGYTF. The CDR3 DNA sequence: TGCAGTGCTAGTTACGATAACTATGGCTACACCTTC.

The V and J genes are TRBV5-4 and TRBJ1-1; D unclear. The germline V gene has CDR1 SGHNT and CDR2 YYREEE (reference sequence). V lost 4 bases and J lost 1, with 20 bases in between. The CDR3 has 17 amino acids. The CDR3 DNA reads TGTGCCAGCAGCCCTGGTGGGAATGTTTTGGGGAACACTGAAGCTTTCTTT. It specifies CASSPGGNVLGNTEAFF.

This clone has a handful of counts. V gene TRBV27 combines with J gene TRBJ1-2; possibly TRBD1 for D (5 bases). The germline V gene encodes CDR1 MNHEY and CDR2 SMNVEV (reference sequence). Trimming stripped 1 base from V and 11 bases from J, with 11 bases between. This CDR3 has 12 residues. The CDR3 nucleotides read TGTGCCAGCAGTTTATACGCAGGGACTTACACCTTC. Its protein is CASSLYAGTYTF.

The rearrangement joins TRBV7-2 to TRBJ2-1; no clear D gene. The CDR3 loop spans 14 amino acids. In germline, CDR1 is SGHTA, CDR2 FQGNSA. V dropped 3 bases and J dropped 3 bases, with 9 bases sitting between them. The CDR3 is CASSFERDYNEQFF. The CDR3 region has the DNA TGTGCCAGCAGCTTTGAGAGAGACTACAATGAGCAGTTCTTC.

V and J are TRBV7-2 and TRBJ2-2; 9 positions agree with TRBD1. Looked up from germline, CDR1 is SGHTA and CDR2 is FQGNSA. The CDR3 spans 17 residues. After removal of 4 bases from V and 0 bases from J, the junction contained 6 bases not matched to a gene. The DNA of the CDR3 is TGTGCCAGCAGCTCCAGGGGGACAGGGTCGAACACCGGGGAGCTGTTTTTT. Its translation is CASSSRGTGSNTGELFF. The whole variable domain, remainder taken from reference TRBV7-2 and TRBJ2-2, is GAGVSQSPSNKVTEKGKDVELRCDPISGHTALYWYRQSLGQGLEFLIYFQGNSAPDKSGLPSDRFSAERTGGSVSTLTIQRTQQEDSAVYLCASSSRGTGSNTGELFFGEGSRLTVL.

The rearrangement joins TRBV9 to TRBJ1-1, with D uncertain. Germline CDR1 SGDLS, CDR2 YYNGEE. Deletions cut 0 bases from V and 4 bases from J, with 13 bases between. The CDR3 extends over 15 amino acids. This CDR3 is CASSVGWNHGTEAFF. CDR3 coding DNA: TGTGCCAGCAGCGTAGGCTGGAACCATGGCACTGAAGCTTTCTTT.

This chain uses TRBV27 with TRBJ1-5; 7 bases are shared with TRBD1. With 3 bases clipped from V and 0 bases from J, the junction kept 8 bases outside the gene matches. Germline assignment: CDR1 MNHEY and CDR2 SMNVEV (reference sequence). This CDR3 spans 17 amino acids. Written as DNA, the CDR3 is TGTGCCAGCAGTTTCGCCGCGACAGGGCATAGCAATCAGCCCCAGCATTTT. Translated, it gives CASSFAATGHSNQPQHF.

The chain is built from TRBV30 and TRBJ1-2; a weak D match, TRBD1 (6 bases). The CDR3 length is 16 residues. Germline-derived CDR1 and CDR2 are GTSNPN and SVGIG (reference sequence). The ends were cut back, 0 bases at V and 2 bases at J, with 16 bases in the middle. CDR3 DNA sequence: TGTGCCTGGAGTGTACCCCGTCCTACAGGGAACTATGGCTACACCTTC. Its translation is CAWSVPRPTGNYGYTF.

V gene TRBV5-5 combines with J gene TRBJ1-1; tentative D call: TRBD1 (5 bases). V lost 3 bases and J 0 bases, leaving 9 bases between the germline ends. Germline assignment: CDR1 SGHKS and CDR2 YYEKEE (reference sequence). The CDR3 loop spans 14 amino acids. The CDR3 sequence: CASSSGFMNTEAFF. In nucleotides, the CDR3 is TGTGCCAGCAGCTCAGGGTTTATGAACACTGAAGCTTTCTTT.

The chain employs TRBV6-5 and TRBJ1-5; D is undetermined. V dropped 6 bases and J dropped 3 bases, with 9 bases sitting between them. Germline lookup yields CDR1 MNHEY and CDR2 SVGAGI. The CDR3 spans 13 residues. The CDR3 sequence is CASRVEVNQPQHF. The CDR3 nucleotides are TGTGCCAGCAGGGTAGAGGTCAATCAGCCCCAGCATTTT.

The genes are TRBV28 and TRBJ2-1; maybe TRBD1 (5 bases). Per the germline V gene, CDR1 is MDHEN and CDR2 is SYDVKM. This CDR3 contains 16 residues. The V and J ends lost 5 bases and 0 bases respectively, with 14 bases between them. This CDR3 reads CASSTRQGFSYNEQFF. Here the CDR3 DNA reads TGTGCCAGCAGTACCCGTCAGGGATTCTCCTACAATGAGCAGTTCTTC.

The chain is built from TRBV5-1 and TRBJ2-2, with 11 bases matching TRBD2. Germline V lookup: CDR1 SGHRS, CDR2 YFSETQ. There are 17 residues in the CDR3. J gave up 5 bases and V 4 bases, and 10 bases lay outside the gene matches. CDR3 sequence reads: CASSPYTSGRSTGELFF. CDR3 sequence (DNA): TGCGCCAGCAGCCCCTATACTAGCGGGAGATCTACCGGGGAGCTGTTTTTT.

CDR3 nucleotides: TGTGCCAGTGTGGGGGGGCTGCCCACAGATACGCAGTATTTT. Translated: CASVGGLPTDTQYF. The J gene is TRBJ2-3, the V gene TRBV19, with D perhaps matching TRBD2 (7 bases). This CDR3 region has 14 residues. V was cut by 8 bases and J by 2 bases, with 14 bases left in between. Germline V gene data show CDR1 as LNHDA and CDR2 as SQIVND (reference sequence).

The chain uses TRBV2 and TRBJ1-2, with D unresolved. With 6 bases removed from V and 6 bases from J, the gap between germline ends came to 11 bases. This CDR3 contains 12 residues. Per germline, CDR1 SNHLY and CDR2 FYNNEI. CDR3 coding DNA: TGTGCCAGCAGCGTCGGGGTTAATGGCTACACCTTC. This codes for CASSVGVNGYTF.

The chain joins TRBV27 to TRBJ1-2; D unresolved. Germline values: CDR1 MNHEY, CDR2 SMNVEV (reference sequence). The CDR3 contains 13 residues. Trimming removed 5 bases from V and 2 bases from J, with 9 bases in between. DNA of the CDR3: TGTGCCAGCAGTCGCACAGTAAACTATGGCTACACCTTC. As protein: CASSRTVNYGYTF.

The CDR3 DNA follows: TGTGCCAGCTCACCAACAGGGCCCACAGATACGCAGTATTTT. Its protein product is CASSPTGPTDTQYF. The chain recombines TRBV18 with TRBJ2-3, with D possibly matching TRBD1 (6 bases). V was clipped by 2 bases and J by 2 bases, with 8 bases between them. This CDR3 contains 14 residues. Germline V CDR1 and CDR2: KGHSH, LQKENI.

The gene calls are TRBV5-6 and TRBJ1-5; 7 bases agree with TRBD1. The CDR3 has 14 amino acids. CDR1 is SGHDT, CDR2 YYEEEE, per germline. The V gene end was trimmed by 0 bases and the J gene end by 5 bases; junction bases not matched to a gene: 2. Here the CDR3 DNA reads TGTGCCAGCAGCTTGGGACAGGGCTATCAGCCCCAGCATTTT. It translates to CASSLGQGYQPQHF.